This TCR beta chain was identified in a study of CD8+ T cells in alopecia areata. Treatment: oral pan-JAK inhibitor, 5-10 mg twice daily. Trimming at V came to 4 bases and at J to 7 bases, leaving 6 bases not matched to a gene. The CDR3 sequence is 14 residues long. Germline V lookup: CDR1 LGHNA, CDR2 YSLEER. After isolation, RNA underwent reverse transcription to generate cDNA as the sequencing template. Profiling relied on immunoSEQ multiplex PCR, and the TCRdb table lists in-frame clones only, not all of them. The data show over 250,000 clones, about three fifths seen once. The receptor's source is a human donor with alopecia areata. J is TRBJ1-5 and V is TRBV4-3, with TRBD1 matching over 8 bases. The sample was CD4+ T cells sorted from blood, taken around week 53, from a patient treated with tofacitinib. The CDR3 bases are TGCGCCAGCAGCCTCGACAGGGGAATACAGCCCCAGCATTTT. It yields the protein CASSLDRGIQPQHF.